This T cell receptor beta chain was documented in a study of OX40 agonist ivuxolimab in advanced cancers. Whole-study findings and limits: Relatively little clonal expansion, among the lowest observed, appeared in partial responders at 0.1-3.0 mg/kg.

The CDR3 is 17 amino acids. The trim removed 2 bases at V and 4 bases at J, leaving 13 bases unmatched. CDR1 and CDR2 from the germline V gene are WSHSY and SAAADI. Of note for this clone: Its antigen is currently unknown.

If patients had autoimmune disease history or systemic immunosuppression, they were excluded. Sequencing used immunoSEQ multiplex PCR; TCRdb keeps in-frame clones, though not all of them. The sample includes some 57,000 clones, just under 85% of them seen just once. The material was CD4+ or CD8+ T cells sorted from blood, obtained in a trial of the OX40 agonist ivuxolimab. The chain has TRBV10-2 and TRBJ1-2, with 7 bases identical to TRBD1. This TCR was sampled from an adult with an advanced solid tumor such as melanoma, head and neck, liver or kidney cancer. CDR3 region: CASSEPWTGPDFYGYTF. The CDR3 nucleotides read TGCGCCAGCAGTGAGCCCTGGACAGGACCTGACTTCTATGGCTACACCTTC.